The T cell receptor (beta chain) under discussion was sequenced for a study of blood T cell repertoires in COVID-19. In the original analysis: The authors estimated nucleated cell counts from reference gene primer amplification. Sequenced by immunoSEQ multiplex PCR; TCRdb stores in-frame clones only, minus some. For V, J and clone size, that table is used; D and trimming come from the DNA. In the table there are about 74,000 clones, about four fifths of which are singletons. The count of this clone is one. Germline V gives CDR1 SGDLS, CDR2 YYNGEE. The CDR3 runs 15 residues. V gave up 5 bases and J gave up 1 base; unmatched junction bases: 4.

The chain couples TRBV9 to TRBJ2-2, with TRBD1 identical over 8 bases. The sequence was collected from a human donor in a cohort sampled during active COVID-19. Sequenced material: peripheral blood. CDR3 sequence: CASRAGTGNTGELFF. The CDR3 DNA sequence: TGTGCCAGCAGGGCCGGGACAGGGAACACCGGGGAGCTGTTTTTT.